Listed here are 22 T cell receptor beta chains from one sample, sequenced in a study of Graves' ophthalmopathy and Graves' hyperthyroidism. TCR beta CDR3 amplification used RNA transcripts. HTBI primers were used in a first-round RT-PCR, which preceded a second-round multiplex PCR. Using its own MiXCR run on the multiplex PCR reads, TCRdb lists one record per CDR3 protein. The top ten clones hold roughly 10% of a sample with over a million distinct CDR3 sequences, 35% to 45% of them seen once. The sequencing input was peripheral blood or thyroid tissue (not recorded which). These receptor sequences come from an adult man with Graves' hyperthyroidism.

The J gene is TRBJ2-5, the V gene TRBV6-5; the D is unclear. With 6 bases removed from V and 1 base from J, the gap between germline ends came to 12 bases. The CDR3 spans 14 residues. Germline CDR1 MNHEY, CDR2 SVGAGI. This chain's CDR3 is CASRFGRTQETQYF. Written as DNA, the CDR3 is TGTGCCAGCAGGTTCGGCAGAACCCAAGAGACCCAGTACTTC.

The genes are TRBV29-1 and TRBJ2-7; 8 bases align to TRBD2. V lost 8 bases and J lost 2; bases outside the gene matches: 8. CDR3 length: 13 amino acids. From germline, CDR1 is SQVTM and CDR2 ANQGSEA. DNA of the CDR3: TGCAGCACTACTAGCGGCTCCACCTACGAGCAGTACTTC. It codes for CSTTSGSTYEQYF.

This clonotype showed up just a few times. This chain links TRBV14 with TRBJ2-7, with 9 bases matching TRBD2. Germline CDR1 SGHDN, CDR2 FVKESK. This CDR3 region has 19 residues. With 4 bases clipped from V and 3 bases from J, the junction kept 19 bases outside the gene matches. The CDR3 DNA reads as TGTGCCAGCAGCCCGCAATCAGGGATCGGGCTAGCGGGGAACTACGAGCAGTACTTC. Translating gives CASSPQSGIGLAGNYEQYF.

The chain combines TRBV7-2 with TRBJ2-2; possibly TRBD1 or TRBD2 for D (6 bases each). CDR3 length: 16 amino acids. CDR1 and CDR2 (germline): SGHTA, FQGNSA. With 3 bases removed from V and 2 bases from J, the gap between germline ends came to 13 bases. The CDR3 is CASSFPGGANTGELFF. The CDR3 DNA is TGTGCCAGCAGCTTCCCCGGGGGCGCTAACACCGGGGAGCTGTTTTTT.

This clonotype showed up just once. The chain has TRBV4-1 and TRBJ2-7; D might be TRBD1 (6 bases). Trimming stripped 5 bases from V and 4 bases from J, with 15 bases between. The CDR3 is 14 residues long. Germline loops: CDR1 MGHRA, CDR2 YSYEKL. The CDR3 region has the DNA TGCGCCAGCAGCTCAGGGGCCTTTGCGTACGAGCAGTACTTC. Translating it yields CASSSGAFAYEQYF.

The rearrangement links TRBV6-6 to TRBJ2-7; D gene uncertain. Between the trimmed V and J ends, which lost 2 bases and 1 base, there was a span of 9 bases. This CDR3 is 14 amino acids long. The germline V gene encodes CDR1 MNHNY and CDR2 SVGAGI (reference sequence). CDR3 protein: CASSYGDGSYEQYF. CDR3 nucleotides: TGTGCCAGCAGTTACGGGGATGGATCCTACGAGCAGTACTTC.

The CDR3 sequence is CASSFSPDRGRDQPQHF. Written as DNA, the CDR3 is TGTGCCAGCAGCTTTTCCCCAGACAGGGGGCGCGATCAGCCCCAGCATTTT. V and J are TRBV7-6 and TRBJ1-5, with 10 bases identical to TRBD1. The J segment lost 5 bases and the V segment lost 3 bases, leaving 10 bases of the junction unmatched. The CDR3 covers 17 residues. CDR1 is SGHVS and CDR2 is FNYEAQ in the germline V gene.

This clonotype was observed a handful of times. J is TRBJ2-7 and V is TRBV12-3 or TRBV12-4, with D possibly TRBD2 on 6 matching bases. This CDR3 region has 14 residues. Trimming removed 5 bases at V and 3 bases at J, with 14 bases between. In DNA form, the CDR3 reads TGTGCCAGCAGTCAGACTAGAGCAAACTACGAGCAGTACTTC. This encodes CASSQTRANYEQYF.

About this clonotype itself: A much larger clone lies a single base off, so this may be a read error. The chain combines TRBV20-1 with TRBJ2-2; a possible D gene is TRBD2 (5 bases). This CDR3 contains 15 residues. The germline CDR1 and CDR2 sequences are DFQATT and SNEGSKA (reference sequence). Trimming stripped 7 bases from V and 4 bases from J, with 19 bases between. CDR3 in amino acids: CSGVRRRGSTGELFF. The CDR3 region has the DNA TGCAGTGGGGTCAGGCGCCGGGGAAGCACCGGGGAGCTGTTTTTT.

This clonotype was observed a handful of times. This chain joins TRBV7-9 and TRBJ2-2; no definite D call. Germline CDR1 and CDR2: SEHNR and FQNEAQ (reference sequence). The CDR3 totals 16 residues. Trimming removed 1 base from V and 4 bases from J, with 13 bases in between. CDR3 sequence (DNA): TGTGCCAGCAGCTTAGTTGAGTTCATGGGCACCGGGGAGCTGTTTTTT. This translates into CASSLVEFMGTGELFF.

The CDR3 here is CSVGTDGGGSEAFF. The CDR3 DNA is TGCAGCGTTGGCACCGACGGAGGGGGTTCGGAAGCTTTCTTT. The chain recombines TRBV20-1 with TRBJ1-1; possible D gene TRBD1, 6 bases. The germline V gene encodes CDR1 DFQATT and CDR2 SNEGSKA (reference sequence). This CDR3 has 14 amino acids.

The chain links TRBV29-1 to TRBJ1-2, with a tentative D call TRBD1 (5 bases). This CDR3 is 13 amino acids long. V was shortened by 6 bases and J by 11 bases, with 22 bases between the two germline ends. Germline values: CDR1 SQVTM, CDR2 ANQGSEA. This chain's CDR3 is CSVRGMEGITYTF. In nucleotides, the CDR3 is TGCAGCGTACGGGGCATGGAGGGGATAACTTACACCTTC.

This sequence joins TRBV5-8 and TRBJ2-6; the D is unclear. Per germline, CDR1 SGHTS and CDR2 YDEGEE. This CDR3 has 17 amino acids. Trimming removed 3 bases at V and 0 bases at J, with 13 bases between. The CDR3 DNA reads as TGTGCCAGCAGCTCGAACCTTCAAGTCTCTGGGGCCAACGTCCTGACTTTC. Residues: CASSSNLQVSGANVLTF.

Turning to this clonotype: One end of the junction is discordant with germline, which a read error may explain. This sequence joins TRBV10-3 and TRBJ2-7; TRBD1 aligns across 11 bases. The CDR3 has 17 amino acids. Germline CDR1 reads ENHRY; CDR2 reads SYGVKD. CDR3 in amino acids: CASSLTDPRDRGYEQYF. DNA for the CDR3: TGTGCCAGCAGTCTCACTGACCCCCGGGACAGGGGGTACGAGCAGTACTTC.

The chain has TRBV15 and TRBJ2-7; D remains unclear. The V gene lost 3 bases and the J gene lost 6 bases, with 15 bases spanning the gap. Germline V CDR1 and CDR2: LNHNV, YYDKDF (reference sequence). This CDR3 is built from 14 residues. The CDR3 is CATSSVGIRSEQYF. CDR3 in DNA: TGTGCCACCAGCAGCGTAGGGATAAGGTCCGAGCAGTACTTC.

Comment on this clonotype: A much larger clone differs by one base, so this may be a read error. The rearrangement joins TRBV29-1 to TRBJ2-5, with 11 bases fitting TRBD1. The CDR3 has 14 residues. Germline V lookup: CDR1 SQVTM, CDR2 ANQGSEA. V lost 7 bases, J lost 5 bases, and 9 bases stayed unmatched. The CDR3 protein is CSAGRTGGMETQYF. The CDR3 region has the DNA TGCAGCGCTGGGAGGACAGGGGGCATGGAGACCCAGTACTTC.

V gene TRBV7-9 combines with J gene TRBJ1-4; 12 bases line up with TRBD1. Trimming removed 5 bases from V and 7 bases from J; junction bases left unmatched: 11. This CDR3 is built from 17 residues. Germline-derived CDR1 and CDR2 are SEHNR and FQNEAQ (reference sequence). CDR3 DNA: TGTGCCAGCAGCCCACCGGGACAGGGGGCGCCGGTTGAAAAACTGTTTTTT. Its protein product is CASSPPGQGAPVEKLFF. Full variable domain (remainder filled in from reference TRBV7-9 and TRBJ1-4): DTGVSQNPRHKITKRGQNVTFRCDPISEHNRLYWYRQTLGQGPEFLTYFQNEAQLEKSRLLSDRFSAERPKGSFSTLEIQRTEQGDSAMYLCASSPPGQGAPVEKLFFGSGTQLSVL.

At least ten counts were recorded for this clonotype. The genes are TRBV11-3 and TRBJ1-1, with D perhaps TRBD1 (5 bases). The germline gives CDR1 SGHNT, CDR2 YENEEA. The CDR3 totals 15 residues. Deletions cut 3 bases from V and 1 base from J, with 12 bases between. The CDR3 coding sequence is TGTGCCAGCAGCTTTTCCCAGGGCCCGAACACTGAAGCTTTCTTT. This gives the protein CASSFSQGPNTEAFF.

This clonotype was seen a handful of times. V gene TRBV4-2 combines with J gene TRBJ1-1, with 9 bases lining up with TRBD1. V was pared by 9 bases and J by 1 base, with 15 bases of the junction left unmatched. CDR1 LGHNA and CDR2 YNFKEQ come from the germline V gene. There are 17 residues in the CDR3. CDR3 sequence reads: CASHPVVGQGANTEAFF. The CDR3 nucleotides are TGTGCCAGTCACCCCGTCGTGGGACAGGGAGCGAACACTGAAGCTTTCTTT.

The gene calls are TRBV5-6 and TRBJ1-6; D is ambiguous. Germline V gene lookup returns CDR1 SGHDT and CDR2 YYEEEE. The CDR3 spans 13 residues. V was clipped by 4 bases and J by 14 bases, with 16 bases between them. The CDR3 sequence is CASSPAGANTLHF. CDR3 nucleotide sequence: TGTGCCAGCAGCCCCGCGGGCGCGAACACCCTCCACTTT.

This clonotype was found once. The DNA for the CDR3 is TGCAGTTCTAGCCCTGGGGCCCAAGAGACCCAGTACTTC. It translates to CSSSPGAQETQYF. The chain employs TRBV29-1 and TRBJ2-5; D may match TRBD1 or TRBD2 (5 bases each). The CDR3 is 13 amino acids. Germline CDR1 SQVTM, CDR2 ANQGSEA.

This clonotype has a handful of counts. The rearrangement uses TRBV7-9 and TRBJ1-4; D perhaps matches TRBD1 (5 bases). Germline V gene sequence: CDR1 SEHNR, CDR2 FQNEAQ (reference sequence). With 1 base removed from V and 6 bases from J, the gap between germline ends came to 9 bases. This CDR3 spans 14 amino acids. CDR3 nucleotide sequence: TGTGCCAGCAGCTTAGGTGGGGCAGATGAAAAACTGTTTTTT. This translates into CASSLGGADEKLFF.